Described below is a single T cell receptor beta chain sequence and its context. Losses at the gene ends were 0 bases for V and 4 bases for J; bases not matched to a gene: 6. This CDR3 has 16 residues. Germline loops: CDR1 SGDLS, CDR2 YYNGEE. The sample belongs to a study of blood T cells in healthy people across ages. The second PCR ran about 6 to 11 cycles with a sample-barcoded 5' primer and J-beta primers. MiXCR, run by TCRdb on the 5' RACE reads, gives a single entry per CDR3 protein. The table includes about 1.8 million distinct CDR3 sequences, roughly 49% detected once. This chain uses TRBV9 with TRBJ2-1, with 8 bases matching TRBD2. The sample taken for sequencing was blood. The TCR originated in a woman aged 40-49 years in good health. The CDR3 bases are TGTGCCAGCAGCGTAGGACCCGGGGGGGTTTACAATGAGCAGTTCTTC. It codes for CASSVGPGGVYNEQFF.